This T cell receptor beta chain was documented in a study of identical twins. Findings of the study overall: Invariant MAIT and iNKT cells may have partly biased zero-insertion analyses.

Regarding this clonotype: Its antigen is still unknown.

This CDR3 is built from 15 residues. V shed 1 base and J shed 0 bases, with 13 bases lying between them. Looked up from germline, CDR1 is DFQATT and CDR2 is SNEGSKA (reference sequence). TCRdb itself ran the 5' RACE reads through MiXCR, one entry per CDR3 protein. Of roughly 1,500,000 distinct CDR3 sequences in the sample, around 29% were seen once. The sequenced material came from cord blood. The source of this sequence is a newborn girl in good health. The rearrangement uses TRBV20-1 and TRBJ2-7, with TRBD2 as a possible D gene (6 bases). The DNA of the CDR3 is TGCAGTGCTAGAGGGGCGGGACGGATCTCCTACGAGCAGTACTTC. It specifies CSARGAGRISYEQYF.